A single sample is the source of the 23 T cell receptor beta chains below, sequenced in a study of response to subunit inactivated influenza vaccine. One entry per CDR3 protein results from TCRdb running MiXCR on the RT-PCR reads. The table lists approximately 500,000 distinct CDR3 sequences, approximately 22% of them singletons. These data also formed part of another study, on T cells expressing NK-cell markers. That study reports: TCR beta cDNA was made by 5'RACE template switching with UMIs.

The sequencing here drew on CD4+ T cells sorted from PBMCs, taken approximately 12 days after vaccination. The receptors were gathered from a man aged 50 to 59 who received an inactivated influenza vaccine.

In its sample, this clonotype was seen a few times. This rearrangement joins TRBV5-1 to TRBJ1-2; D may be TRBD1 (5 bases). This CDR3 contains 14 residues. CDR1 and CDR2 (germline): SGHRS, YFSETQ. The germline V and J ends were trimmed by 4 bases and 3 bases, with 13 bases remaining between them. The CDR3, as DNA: TGCGCCAGCAGCCCCATGGGAGGGGACTATGGCTACACCTTC. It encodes CASSPMGGDYGYTF.

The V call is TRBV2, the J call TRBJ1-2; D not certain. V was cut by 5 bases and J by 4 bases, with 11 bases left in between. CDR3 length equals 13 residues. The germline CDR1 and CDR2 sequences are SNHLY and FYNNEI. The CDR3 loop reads CASSPAGSYGYTF. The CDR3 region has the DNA TGTGCCAGCAGTCCAGCGGGAAGCTATGGCTACACCTTC.

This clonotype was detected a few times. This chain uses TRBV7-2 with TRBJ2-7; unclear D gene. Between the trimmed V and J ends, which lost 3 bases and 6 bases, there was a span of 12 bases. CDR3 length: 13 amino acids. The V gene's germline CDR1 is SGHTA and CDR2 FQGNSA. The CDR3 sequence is CASSLSQFSEQYF. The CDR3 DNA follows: TGTGCCAGCAGCTTGTCACAGTTCAGCGAGCAGTACTTC.

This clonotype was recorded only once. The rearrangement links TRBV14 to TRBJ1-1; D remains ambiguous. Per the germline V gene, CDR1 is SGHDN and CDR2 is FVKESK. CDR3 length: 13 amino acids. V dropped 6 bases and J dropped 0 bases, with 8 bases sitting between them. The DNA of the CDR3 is TGTGCCAGCAGAATAACCTTGAACACTGAAGCTTTCTTT. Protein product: CASRITLNTEAFF.

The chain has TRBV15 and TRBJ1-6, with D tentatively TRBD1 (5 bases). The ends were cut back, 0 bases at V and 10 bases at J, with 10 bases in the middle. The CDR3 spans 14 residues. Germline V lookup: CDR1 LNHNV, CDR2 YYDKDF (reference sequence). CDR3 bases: TGTGCCACCAGCAGAGAAGGAAAGGGGTCACCCCTCCACTTT. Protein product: CATSREGKGSPLHF.

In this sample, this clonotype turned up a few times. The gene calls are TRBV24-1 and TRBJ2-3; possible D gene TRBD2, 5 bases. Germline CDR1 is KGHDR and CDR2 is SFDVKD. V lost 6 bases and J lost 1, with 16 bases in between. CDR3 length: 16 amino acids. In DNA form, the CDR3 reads TGTGCCACCAGTCCTAATCGGGGATACGGCACAGATACGCAGTATTTT. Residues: CATSPNRGYGTDTQYF.

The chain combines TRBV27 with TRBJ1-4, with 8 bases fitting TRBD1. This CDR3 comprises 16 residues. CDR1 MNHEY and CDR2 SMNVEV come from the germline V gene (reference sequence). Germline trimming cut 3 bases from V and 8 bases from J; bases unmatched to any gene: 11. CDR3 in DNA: TGTGCCAGCAGTTTCACCAATCAGGGGGCGCACGAAAAACTGTTTTTT. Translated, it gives CASSFTNQGAHEKLFF. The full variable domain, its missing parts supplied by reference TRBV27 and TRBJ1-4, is EAQVTQNPRYLITVTGKKLTVTCSQNMNHEYMSWYRQDPGLGLRQIYYSMNVEVTDKGDVPEGYKVSRKEKRNFPLILESPSPNQTSLYFCASSFTNQGAHEKLFFGSGTQLSVL.

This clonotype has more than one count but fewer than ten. The CDR3 loop reads CASSHTGIADTQYF. The CDR3 DNA reads TGTGCCAGCAGCCATACAGGGATAGCAGATACGCAGTATTTT. The chain uses TRBV14 and TRBJ2-3; D is perhaps TRBD1 (6 bases). This CDR3 has 14 residues. The germline V and J ends were trimmed by 3 bases and 4 bases, with 11 bases remaining between them. Per germline, CDR1 SGHDN and CDR2 FVKESK.

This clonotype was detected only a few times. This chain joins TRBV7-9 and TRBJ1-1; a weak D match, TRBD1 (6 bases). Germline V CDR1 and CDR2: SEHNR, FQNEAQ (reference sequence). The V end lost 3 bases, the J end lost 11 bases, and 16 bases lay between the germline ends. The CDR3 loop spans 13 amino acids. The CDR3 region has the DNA TGTGCCAGCAGCTTGGAGGGGGGCCATGGCGCTTTCTTT. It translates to CASSLEGGHGAFF.

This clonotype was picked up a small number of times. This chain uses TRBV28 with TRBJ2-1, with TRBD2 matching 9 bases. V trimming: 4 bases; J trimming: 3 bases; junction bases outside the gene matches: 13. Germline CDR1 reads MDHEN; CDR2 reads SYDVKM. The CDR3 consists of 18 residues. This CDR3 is CASSSPISGTSIYNEQFF. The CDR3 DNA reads TGTGCCAGCAGTTCGCCTATCTCCGGGACTAGCATCTACAATGAGCAGTTCTTC.

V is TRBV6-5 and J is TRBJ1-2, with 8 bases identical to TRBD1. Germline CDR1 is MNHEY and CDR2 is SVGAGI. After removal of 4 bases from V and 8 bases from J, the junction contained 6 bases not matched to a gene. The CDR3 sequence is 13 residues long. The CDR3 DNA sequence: TGTGCCAGCAGTTCCGGACAGGGCTTAGGCTACACCTTC. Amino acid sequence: CASSSGQGLGYTF.

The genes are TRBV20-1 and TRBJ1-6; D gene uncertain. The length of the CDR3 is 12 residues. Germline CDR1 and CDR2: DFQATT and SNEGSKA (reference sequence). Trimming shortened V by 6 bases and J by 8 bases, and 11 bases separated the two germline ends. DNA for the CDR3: TGCAGTGCGGCGGGGTGGGATTCACCCCTCCACTTT. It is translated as CSAAGWDSPLHF.

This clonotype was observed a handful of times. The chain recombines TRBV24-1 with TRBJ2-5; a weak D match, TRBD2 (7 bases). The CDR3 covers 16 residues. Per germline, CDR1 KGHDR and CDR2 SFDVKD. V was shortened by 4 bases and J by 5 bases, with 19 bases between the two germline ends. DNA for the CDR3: TGTGCCACCAGTGAAACAGGGAGGGGAATTGATGAGACCCAGTACTTC. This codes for CATSETGRGIDETQYF.

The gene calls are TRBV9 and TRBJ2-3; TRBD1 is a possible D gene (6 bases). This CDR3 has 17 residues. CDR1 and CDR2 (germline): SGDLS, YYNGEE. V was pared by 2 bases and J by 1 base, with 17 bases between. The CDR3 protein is CASSVAVQGRRTDTQYF. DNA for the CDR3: TGTGCCAGCAGCGTGGCGGTACAGGGAAGACGCACAGATACGCAGTATTTT.

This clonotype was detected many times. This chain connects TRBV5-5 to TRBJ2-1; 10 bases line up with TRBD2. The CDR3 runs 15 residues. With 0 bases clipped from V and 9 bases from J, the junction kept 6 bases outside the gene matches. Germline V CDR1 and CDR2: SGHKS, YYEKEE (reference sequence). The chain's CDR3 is CASSLDSGRAPEQFF. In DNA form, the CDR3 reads TGTGCCAGCAGCTTGGACAGCGGGAGGGCGCCTGAGCAGTTCTTC.

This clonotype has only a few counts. This chain's CDR3 is CASSLVSSPGTDTQYF. The CDR3 DNA reads TGTGCCAGCAGCTTAGTTTCCTCCCCGGGCACAGATACGCAGTATTTT. The chain is built from TRBV7-2 and TRBJ2-3, with unresolved D. The CDR3 spans 16 residues. Per the germline V gene, CDR1 is SGHTA and CDR2 is FQGNSA. V lost 1 base to trimming and J lost 1 base, with 12 bases between them.

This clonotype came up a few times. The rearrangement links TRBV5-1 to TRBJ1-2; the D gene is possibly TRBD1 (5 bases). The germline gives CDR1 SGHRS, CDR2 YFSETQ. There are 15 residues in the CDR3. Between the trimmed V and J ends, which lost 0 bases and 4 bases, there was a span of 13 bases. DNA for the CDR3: TGCGCCAGCAGCTTGGAAGGGACCAGGAGCTATGGCTACACCTTC. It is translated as CASSLEGTRSYGYTF.

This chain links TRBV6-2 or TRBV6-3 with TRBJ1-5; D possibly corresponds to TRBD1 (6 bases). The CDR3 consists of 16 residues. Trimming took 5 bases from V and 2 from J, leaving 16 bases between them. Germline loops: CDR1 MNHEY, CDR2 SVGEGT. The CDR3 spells CASSRRFNRGNQPQHF. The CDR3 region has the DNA TGTGCCAGCAGTCGCCGGTTCAACAGGGGCAATCAGCCCCAGCATTTT.

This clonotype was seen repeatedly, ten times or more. Here the CDR3 DNA reads TGTGCCAGCAGCTTGGACAGGGGGCGGACTGAAGCTTTCTTT. Translation: CASSLDRGRTEAFF. The rearrangement uses TRBV3-1 and TRBJ1-1, with 11 nucleotides matching TRBD1. The V gene end was trimmed by 5 bases and the J gene end by 5 bases; junction bases not matched to a gene: 4. Germline-derived CDR1 and CDR2 are LGHDT and YNNKEL (reference sequence). This CDR3 has 14 amino acids.

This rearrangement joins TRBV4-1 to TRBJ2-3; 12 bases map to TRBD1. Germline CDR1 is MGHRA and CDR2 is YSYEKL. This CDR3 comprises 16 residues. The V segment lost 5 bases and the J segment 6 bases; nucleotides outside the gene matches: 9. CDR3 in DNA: TGCGCCAGCAGCGTACCCGGGACAGGGGGCCTGGATACGCAGTATTTT. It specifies CASSVPGTGGLDTQYF.

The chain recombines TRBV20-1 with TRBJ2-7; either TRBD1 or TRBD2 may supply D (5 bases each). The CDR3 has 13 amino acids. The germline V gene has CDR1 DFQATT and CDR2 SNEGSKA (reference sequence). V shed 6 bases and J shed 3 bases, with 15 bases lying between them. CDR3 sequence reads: CSASGTHGYEQYF. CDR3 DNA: TGCAGTGCATCCGGGACCCATGGCTACGAGCAGTACTTC.

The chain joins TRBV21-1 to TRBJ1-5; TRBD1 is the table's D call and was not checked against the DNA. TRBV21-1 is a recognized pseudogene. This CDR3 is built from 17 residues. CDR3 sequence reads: CASSKVRQGAHDQPQHF. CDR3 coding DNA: TGTGCCAGCAGCAAAGTGAGACAGGGGGCGCATGATCAGCCCCAGCATTTT.

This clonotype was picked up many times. CDR3 amino acids: CASSLAGQGPYEQFF. The CDR3 region has the DNA TGTGCCAGCAGTTTAGCCGGACAGGGGCCCTATGAGCAGTTCTTC. This chain links TRBV12-3 or TRBV12-4 with TRBJ2-1, with 9 bases lining up with TRBD1. This CDR3 has 15 residues. Unmatched junction bases numbered 5, after V lost 0 bases and J lost 8 bases.